Each of the 10 T cell receptor beta chains below was sequenced from the same sample in a study of CD4 T cells in relation to SARS-CoV-2 and coronaviruses. No antigen is known for these receptors. The unexposed donors gave CD4+ T cells in about 2011-2018, prior to COVID-19. Isolation of CD4+ T cells took place after nine to ten days in culture. Here immunoSEQ multiplex PCR was the method, and the copy in TCRdb shows in-frame clones only, minus some. The table shows 20,000 to 30,000 clones, with over 60% occurring only once. The sequencing input was CD4+ T cells from PBMCs, cultured in vitro. Receptors originate from a human donor in good health.

In its sample, this clone was seen a few times. This chain connects TRBV12-3 or TRBV12-4 to TRBJ2-2; the D is unclear. The CDR3 consists of 12 residues. V lost 1 base to trimming and J lost 9 bases, with 6 bases between them. The CDR3 sequence is CASSLGLRELFF. In DNA form, the CDR3 reads TGTGCCAGCAGTTTAGGTCTAAGGGAGCTGTTTTTT.

The chain uses TRBV7-2 and TRBJ2-6, with D uncertain. CDR1 and CDR2 (germline): SGHTA, FQGNSA. V was clipped by 5 bases and J by 0 bases, with 11 bases between them. The CDR3 spans 16 residues. CDR3 nucleotides: TGTGCCAGCAGCCGCCGACTGAACTCTGGGGCCAACGTCCTGACTTTC. It is translated as CASSRRLNSGANVLTF.

The chain is built from TRBV14 and TRBJ2-3; TRBD2 matches 9 bases. Germline V CDR1 and CDR2: SGHDN, FVKESK. This CDR3 has 15 amino acids. V was pared by 4 bases and J by 2 bases, with 4 bases of the junction left unmatched. The CDR3 region has the DNA TGTGCCAGCAGCCTAGCGGGGGCCTCCACAGATACGCAGTATTTT. Translating gives CASSLAGASTDTQYF.

This clone was seen only a few times. The chain employs TRBV4-2 and TRBJ2-2; 13 positions agree with TRBD2. Germline CDR1 is LGHNA and CDR2 is YNFKEQ. This CDR3 region has 18 residues. Losses at the gene ends were 1 base for V and 5 bases for J; bases not matched to a gene: 7. The chain's CDR3 is CASSQVILLAGGTGELFF. The DNA for the CDR3 is TGTGCCAGCAGCCAAGTGATTTTACTAGCGGGGGGGACCGGGGAGCTGTTTTTT.

This clone has more than one count but fewer than ten. The chain uses TRBV3-1 (or the pseudogene TRBV3-2) and TRBJ1-2, with D unclear. V lost 0 bases and J lost 4, with 12 bases in between. The length of the CDR3 is 15 residues. CDR1 and CDR2 from the germline V gene are LGHDT and YNNKEL (reference sequence). The CDR3 region is CASSQDSLPGYGYTF. The DNA for the CDR3 is TGTGCCAGCAGCCAAGATAGTCTGCCTGGCTATGGCTACACCTTC.

V usage is TRBV6-5 and J usage is TRBJ2-5; D is uncertain. Trimming took off 5 bases at V and 5 bases at J, with 12 bases between the two ends. The CDR3 extends over 13 amino acids. CDR1 and CDR2 from the germline V gene are MNHEY and SVGAGI. The CDR3: CASSNARWETQYF. The CDR3 region has the DNA TGTGCCAGCAGTAACGCCAGGTGGGAGACCCAGTACTTC.

The V call is TRBV7-2, the J call TRBJ2-6; 9 bases are a match to TRBD1. Germline loops: CDR1 SGHTA, CDR2 FQGNSA. Trimming at V came to 11 bases and at J to 1 base, leaving 15 bases not matched to a gene. The CDR3 is 18 amino acids. CDR3 bases: TGTGCCTCGCGGGGGCCGGGACAGGGTCTTTCTGGGGCCAACGTCCTGACTTTC. Protein: CASRGPGQGLSGANVLTF. Complete variable domain (other parts from reference TRBV7-2 and TRBJ2-6): GAGVSQSPSNKVTEKGKDVELRCDPISGHTALYWYRQSLGQGLEFLIYFQGNSAPDKSGLPSDRFSAERTGGSVSTLTIQRTQQEDSAVYLCASRGPGQGLSGANVLTFGAGSRLTVL.

This sequence joins TRBV6-2 or TRBV6-3 and TRBJ2-7; the match to TRBD1 covers 8 bases. Germline assignment: CDR1 MNHEY and CDR2 SVGEGT. CDR3 length equals 15 residues. The V gene end was trimmed by 2 bases and the J gene end by 3 bases; junction bases not matched to a gene: 6. As DNA, the CDR3 is TGTGCCAGCAGTTACCAAGGACAGGGCCTCTACGAGCAGTACTTC. Translating gives CASSYQGQGLYEQYF.

The chain employs TRBV3-1 (or the pseudogene TRBV3-2) and TRBJ2-4; 10 nucleotides match TRBD2. Per the germline V gene, CDR1 is LGHDT and CDR2 is YNNKEL (reference sequence). The CDR3 is made up of 16 amino acids. With 0 bases clipped from V and 4 bases from J, the junction kept 3 bases outside the gene matches. The CDR3 sequence: CASSQDKRGGKNIQYF. The DNA for the CDR3 is TGTGCCAGCAGCCAAGATAAGCGGGGGGGAAAAAACATTCAGTACTTC.

This clone was observed a handful of times. The chain employs TRBV19 and TRBJ2-5, with 11 positions matching TRBD2. J gave up 0 bases and V 5 bases, and 8 bases lay outside the gene matches. In germline, CDR1 is LNHDA, CDR2 SQIVND (reference sequence). CDR3 length equals 17 residues. CDR3 protein: CASSHSGRAGYQETQYF. CDR3 bases: TGTGCCAGTAGTCATAGCGGGAGGGCGGGGTACCAAGAGACCCAGTACTTC. The full variable domain, in which reference TRBV19 and TRBJ2-5 provide the parts outside the CDR3, is DGGITQSPKYLFRKEGQNVTLSCEQNLNHDAMYWYRQDPGQGLRLIYYSQIVNDFQKGDIAEGYSVSREKKESFPLTVTSAQKNPTAFYLCASSHSGRAGYQETQYFGPGTRLLVL.